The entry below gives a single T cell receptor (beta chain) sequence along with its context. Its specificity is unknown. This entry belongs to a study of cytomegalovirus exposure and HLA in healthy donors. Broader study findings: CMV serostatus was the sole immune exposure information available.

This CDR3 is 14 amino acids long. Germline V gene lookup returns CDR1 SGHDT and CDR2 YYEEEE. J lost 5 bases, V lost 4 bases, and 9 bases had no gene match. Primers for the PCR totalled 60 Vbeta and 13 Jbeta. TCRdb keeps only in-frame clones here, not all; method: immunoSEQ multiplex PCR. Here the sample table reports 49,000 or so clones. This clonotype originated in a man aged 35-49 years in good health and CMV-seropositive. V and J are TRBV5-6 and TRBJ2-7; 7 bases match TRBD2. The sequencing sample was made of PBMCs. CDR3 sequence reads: CASSKLAPGDEQYF. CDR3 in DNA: TGTGCCAGCAGCAAACTAGCGCCAGGTGACGAGCAGTACTTC.